The text below deals with one T cell receptor (beta chain). Authors' analysis steps: Amplification of reference gene primers was used by the study to estimate nucleated cell counts. Assay: immunoSEQ multiplex PCR; the TCRdb copy retains only in-frame clones and omits some. That table furnishes V, J and clone size, whereas the DNA furnished D and trimming. The profile shows fewer than 300,000 clones, roughly 92% of them singletons. Deletions cut 2 bases from V and 5 bases from J, with 7 bases between. The CDR3 spans 11 residues. CDR1 and CDR2 from the germline V gene are GTSNPN and SVGIG (reference sequence). Seattle's enrolled individuals joined amid active infection and were then monitored longitudinally. The data originate from a study of blood T cell repertoires in COVID-19. The wider study: The samples span acute and convalescent COVID-19 from the United States, Italy and Spain.

This sequence originates from a woman younger than 45 with COVID-19, enrolled during active disease. Sequenced: peripheral blood. V is TRBV30 and J is TRBJ2-7, with D unresolved. Written as DNA, the CDR3 is TGTGCCTGGAGTATGGAGAACGAGCAGTACTTC. Protein sequence: CAWSMENEQYF. Complete variable domain (other parts from reference TRBV30 and TRBJ2-7): SQTIHQWPATLVQPVGSPLSLECTVEGTSNPNLYWYRQAAGRGLQLLFYSVGIGQISSEVPQNLSASRPQDRQFILSSKKLLLSDSGFYLCAWSMENEQYFGPGTRLTVT.